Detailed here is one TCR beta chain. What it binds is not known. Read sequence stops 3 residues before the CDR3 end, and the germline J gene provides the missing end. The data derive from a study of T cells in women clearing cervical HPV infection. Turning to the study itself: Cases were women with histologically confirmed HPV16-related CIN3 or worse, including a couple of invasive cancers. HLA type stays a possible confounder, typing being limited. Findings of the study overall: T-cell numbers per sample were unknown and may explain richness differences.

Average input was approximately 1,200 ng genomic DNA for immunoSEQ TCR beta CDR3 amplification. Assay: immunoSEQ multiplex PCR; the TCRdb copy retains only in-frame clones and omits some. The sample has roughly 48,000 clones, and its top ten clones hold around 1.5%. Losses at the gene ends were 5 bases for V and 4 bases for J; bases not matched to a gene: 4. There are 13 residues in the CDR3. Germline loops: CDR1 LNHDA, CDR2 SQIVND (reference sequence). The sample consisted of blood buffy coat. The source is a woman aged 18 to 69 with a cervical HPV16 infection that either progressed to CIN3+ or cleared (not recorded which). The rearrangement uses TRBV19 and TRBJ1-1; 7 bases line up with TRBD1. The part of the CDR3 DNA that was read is TGTGCCAGTAGTGCTGACAGGGCCACTGAA. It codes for CASSADRATE. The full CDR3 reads CASSADRATEAFF.